This T cell receptor beta chain was identified during a study of human T cells and chemical hapten exposure (TCRdb year 2021). As for the study more broadly: For sensitization, 2% DPC in acetone was applied to an approximately 2 cm by approximately 2 cm area of upper inner arm skin. Patch testing on the upper back used Finn chambers containing 0.01% DPC, with scoring done after 6 days according to International Contact Dermatitis Research Group standards. This study followed changes in the peripheral blood TCR repertoire in vivo during primary and secondary sensitization of alopecia patients to the hapten diphenylcyclopropenone (DPC). Throughout the study period of around 24 weeks, patients also received therapeutic DPC doses to the scalp every week. The patient cohort, mostly female, included alopecia areata with under or over 50% scalp involvement, alopecia totalis and alopecia universalis. Blood samples were taken from patients before sensitization (week 0) and then at 2, 6 and about 24 weeks after DPC sensitization. Libraries were pooled for sequencing, and per-sample TCR yields varied mainly because of small differences in library volumes within the pool. Around 30 alopecia patients provided blood for TCR sequencing at one to four time points (pre-sensitization, 2, 6 and 24 weeks). The investigation overall reported the following: The number of PT1 expanded TCRs positively correlated with patch test score, significant at thresholds 8, 16 and 32 but not 4. Repeated subsampling changed both the strength of the expansion versus patch-test correlation and the threshold at which that correlation became significant. Compared with pre-sensitization or healthy control sets, expanded TCRs formed significantly more large CDR3 similarity clusters, which is consistent with antigen-driven responses. Because all patients had alopecia, a presumed autoimmune disease, the immune response of the patients might differ from that of healthy individuals. The number of TCRs above 1 in 1000 frequency did not change with DPC sensitization; there was no evidence of global repertoire structure alterations.

This clonotype has only a few counts. It lacks a known antigen. There are no base qualities to consult, and no much larger clone falls within one base. Inclusive of the bounding cysteine and phenylalanine, the CDR3 is 15 residues long. Only CDR3 DNA is held: 45 bases, read in frame from base 1. Clipping removes 5 bases from V and 2 bases from J, with 7 as the unmatched junction base count. The time point label, read with the paper, signifies: patch test 1, 2 weeks after DPC sensitization. The meaning of the sample's treatment or condition label: therapeutic diphenylcyclopropenone sensitization with weekly scalp DPC. Blood at each patch-test visit was drawn before the patch test was applied. Patients were eligible if aged 18 to 70, diagnosed with alopecia and judged suitable for DPC therapy, and pregnant patients were excluded. Total RNA was isolated from unfractionated whole blood collected in Tempus Blood RNA tubes.

Receptor amplification or capture employed RACE. The listed sequencing device is NextSeq 500. During library preparation, unique molecular identifiers were attached to individual cDNA molecules so that TCRs could be counted quantitatively and reproducibly. Each blood RNA sample was used to sequence both TCR alpha and TCR beta chains. As for the original processing: A median of around 100,000 TCRs per sample was observed, with a range of about 20,000 to 750,000. The Decombinator software suite was used to annotate the V, J and CDR3 of the TCR reads. For the PS versus PT1 abundance plots, all samples were subsampled to the same number of TCRs (28,000). TCRs were defined as expanded if absent before sensitization and observed at least eight times at the 2-week time point. TCRdb reanalyzed the raw reads on its own, using fastp at Q25 for trimming and MiXCR for clone calling, and kept in-frame beta chains. Every entry covers one CDR3 protein and lists the most common genes and DNA from its rows. The V and J calls here are based on TCRdb, not the publication. Counted in this sample were more than 150,000 distinct CDR3 sequences; 13% to 15% of them appeared once. The top ten constitute 1.7% of the sample.

This specimen was whole blood, taken in connection with sensitization to the hapten diphenylcyclopropenone (DPC). This sequence uses TRBV12-3 or TRBV12-4 and TRBJ1-1; the junction holds 8 bases that match TRBD1. The receptor comes from a woman aged 30 to 39 with alopecia areata. Some clones in this sample may be carry-over from other donors' samples. The DNA sequence is TGTGCCAGCAGTAGCCGACAGGGGAGAAACACTGAAGCTTTCTTT. Its protein is CASSSRQGRNTEAFF.